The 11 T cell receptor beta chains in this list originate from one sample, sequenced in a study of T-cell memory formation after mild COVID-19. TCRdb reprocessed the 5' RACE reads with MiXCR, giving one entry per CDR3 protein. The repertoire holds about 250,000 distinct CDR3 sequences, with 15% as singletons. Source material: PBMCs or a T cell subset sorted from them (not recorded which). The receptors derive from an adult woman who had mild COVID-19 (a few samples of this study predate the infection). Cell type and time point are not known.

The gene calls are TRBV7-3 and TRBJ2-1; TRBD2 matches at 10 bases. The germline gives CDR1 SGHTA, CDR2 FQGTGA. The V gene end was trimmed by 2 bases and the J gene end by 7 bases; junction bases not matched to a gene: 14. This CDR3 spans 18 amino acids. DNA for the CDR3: TGTGCCAGCAGCTTAGGTGGTGGGCTAGCGGGGGCTGGGAATGAGCAGTTCTTC. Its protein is CASSLGGGLAGAGNEQFF.

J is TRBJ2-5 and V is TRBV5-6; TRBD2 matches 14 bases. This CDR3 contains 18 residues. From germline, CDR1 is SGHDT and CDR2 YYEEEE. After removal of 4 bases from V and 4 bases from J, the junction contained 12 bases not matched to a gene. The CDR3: CASSPSPTSGRARETQYF. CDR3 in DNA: TGTGCCAGCAGCCCCTCCCCGACTAGCGGGAGGGCCAGAGAGACCCAGTACTTC.

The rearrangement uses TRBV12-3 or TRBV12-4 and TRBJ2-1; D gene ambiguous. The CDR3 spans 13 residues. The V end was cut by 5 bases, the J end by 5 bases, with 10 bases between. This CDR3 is CASSRRLHNEQFF. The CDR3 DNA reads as TGTGCCAGCAGTCGGCGGCTTCACAATGAGCAGTTCTTC.

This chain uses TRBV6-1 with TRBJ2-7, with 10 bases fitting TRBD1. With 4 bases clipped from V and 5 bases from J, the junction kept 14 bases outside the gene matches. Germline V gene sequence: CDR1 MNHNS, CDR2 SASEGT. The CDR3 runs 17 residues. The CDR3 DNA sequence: TGTGCCAGCAGTGCAGCTTGGACAGGGGGACGCATTGACGAGCAGTACTTC. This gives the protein CASSAAWTGGRIDEQYF.

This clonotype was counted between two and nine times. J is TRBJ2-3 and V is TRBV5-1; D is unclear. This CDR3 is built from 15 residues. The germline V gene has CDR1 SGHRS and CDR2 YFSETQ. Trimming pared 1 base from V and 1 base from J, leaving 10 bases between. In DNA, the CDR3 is TGCGCCAGCAGCTTGTGGCGGACCGGCACAGATACGCAGTATTTT. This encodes CASSLWRTGTDTQYF.

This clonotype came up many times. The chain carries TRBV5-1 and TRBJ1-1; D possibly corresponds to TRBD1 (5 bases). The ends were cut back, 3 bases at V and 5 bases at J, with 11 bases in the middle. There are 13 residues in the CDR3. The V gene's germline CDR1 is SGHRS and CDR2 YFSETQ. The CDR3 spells CASSSARQTEAFF. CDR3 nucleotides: TGCGCCAGCAGCTCAGCGAGACAGACTGAAGCTTTCTTT.

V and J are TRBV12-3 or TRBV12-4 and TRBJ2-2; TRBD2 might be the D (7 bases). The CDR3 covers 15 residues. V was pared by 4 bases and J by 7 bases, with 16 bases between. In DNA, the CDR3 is TGTGCCAGCAGTTGGGGGGGCTTCAGTGGCGGGGAGCTGTTTTTT. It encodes CASSWGGFSGGELFF.

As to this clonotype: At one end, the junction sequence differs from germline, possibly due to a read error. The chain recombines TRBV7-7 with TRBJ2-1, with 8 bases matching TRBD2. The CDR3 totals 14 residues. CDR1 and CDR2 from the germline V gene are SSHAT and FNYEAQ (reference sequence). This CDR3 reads CASSPGGRNNEQFF. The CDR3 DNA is TGTGCTAGCAGCCCCGGCGGGAGGAACAATGAGCAGTTCTTC.

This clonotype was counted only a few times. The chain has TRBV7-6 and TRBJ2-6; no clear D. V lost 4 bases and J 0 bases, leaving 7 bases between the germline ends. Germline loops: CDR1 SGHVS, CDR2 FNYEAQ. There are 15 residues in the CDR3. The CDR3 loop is CASSWTHSGANVLTF. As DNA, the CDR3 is TGTGCCAGCAGCTGGACCCACTCTGGGGCCAACGTCCTGACTTTC.

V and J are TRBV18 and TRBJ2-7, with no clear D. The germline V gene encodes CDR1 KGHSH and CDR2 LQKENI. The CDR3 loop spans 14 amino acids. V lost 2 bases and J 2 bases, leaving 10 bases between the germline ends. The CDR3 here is CASSPTATTYEQYF. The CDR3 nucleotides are TGTGCCAGCTCACCAACTGCAACTACCTACGAGCAGTACTTC.

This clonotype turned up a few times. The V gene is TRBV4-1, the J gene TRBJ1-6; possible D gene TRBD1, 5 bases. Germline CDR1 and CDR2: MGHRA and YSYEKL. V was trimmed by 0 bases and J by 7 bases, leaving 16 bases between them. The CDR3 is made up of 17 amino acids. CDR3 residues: CASSQDQRGVRNSPLHF. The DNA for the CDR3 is TGCGCCAGCAGCCAAGATCAGAGAGGGGTGCGGAATTCACCCCTCCACTTT.